The 3 T cell receptor beta chains below come from one sample, sequenced in a study of beta chain features in type 1 diabetes. The sequenced template was cDNA made from the entire isolated RNA. Libraries were prepared by immunoSEQ multiplex PCR; TCRdb keeps only in-frame clonotypes and omits some of them. The data show under 950,000 clones, 17% seen once. Sequenced: naive CD4+ T cells from blood. These receptors came from a woman younger than 35 in good health.

This clone has just a few counts. The rearrangement links TRBV5-5 to TRBJ1-2; D might be TRBD1 (6 bases). The germline gives CDR1 SGHKS, CDR2 YYEKEE (reference sequence). The CDR3 spans 15 residues. Trimming stripped 4 bases from V and 5 bases from J, with 18 bases between. The CDR3 reads CASSTAPQGWYGYTF. DNA of the CDR3: TGTGCCAGCAGCACCGCTCCACAGGGTTGGTATGGCTACACCTTC.

This clone was counted between two and nine times. Distinct nucleotide sequences in the sample also encode this CDR3. The CDR3 bases are TGTGCCAGCAGCGCCCAGGAGACCCAGTACTTC. This encodes CASSAQETQYF. This rearrangement joins TRBV7-2 to TRBJ2-5; D is ambiguous. CDR3 length: 11 residues. Germline CDR1 reads SGHTA; CDR2 reads FQGNSA. V was pared by 5 bases and J by 5 bases, with 6 bases between.

In this sample, this clone turned up a few times. The chain couples TRBV28 to TRBJ2-7; TRBD2 matches 10 bases. Germline CDR1 is MDHEN and CDR2 is SYDVKM. With V trimmed by 6 bases and J by 6 bases, 8 bases remained unmatched. This CDR3 has 14 amino acids. CDR3 DNA sequence: TGTGCCAGCAGCTCCACTAGCGGGATCCGCGAGCAGTACTTC. It translates to CASSSTSGIREQYF.